This is a list of T cell receptor beta chains from one sample in a study of identical twins. MiXCR was run by TCRdb on the 5' RACE reads, yielding one entry per CDR3 protein. The top ten hold about 0.47% of the sample, which has around 530,000 distinct CDR3 sequences, 12% to 15% seen once. These data were also reused for a study on yellow fever vaccine responses in identical twins.

Sequencing input: CD4+ T cells sorted from blood. These receptors originate from a woman aged 18-29 years in good health. Each CDR3 is given with its conserved first and last residue. The size entry is marked missing in some rows and otherwise reads once, few, many or a size class.

J gene	clone size	V gene	CDR3 protein
TRBJ1-1	few	TRBV20-1	CSALHKNTEAFF
TRBJ1-5	few	TRBV28	CASSLGTGGVFSNQPQHF
TRBJ1-4	-	TRBV20-1	CSARDIHLNEKLFF
TRBJ2-3	few	TRBV7-9	CASSLWRGSTDTQYF
TRBJ2-3	few	TRBV2	CAGLEGVGLGPLSTDTQYF
TRBJ2-5	few	TRBV5-1	CASSLRPGQGRGETQYF
TRBJ2-1	many	TRBV29-1	CSVERGLSSYNEQFF
TRBJ2-2	-	TRBV25-1	CASSDPGTGTGELFF
TRBJ1-6	-	TRBV28	CALGSSSYNSPLHF
TRBJ1-2	-	TRBV29-1	CSVEGQGSDGYTF
TRBJ2-2	few	TRBV6-5	CASSYPGQGAGELFF
TRBJ2-3	-	TRBV5-1	CASRGDRATDTQYF
TRBJ1-4	-	TRBV19	CATSHVGGGDEKLFF